The entry that follows covers one T cell receptor beta chain sequence. Its cognate antigen is unknown. Each CDR3 protein is one row after TCRdb ran MiXCR on the PCR reads. The sample yields 15,000 to 16,000 distinct CDR3 sequences, about 70% seen once. This specimen belongs to a study of vaccination and CD4 T cells after COVID-19. Study-level results: Convalescent patients had 304 of 307 vaccine-specific clones showing spike mono-reactivity.

The V gene lost 4 bases and the J gene lost 0 bases, with 7 bases spanning the gap. CDR1 and CDR2 (germline): SGHNT, YYREEE (reference sequence). This CDR3 has 13 residues. The rearrangement joins TRBV5-4 to TRBJ2-5; D is perhaps TRBD2 (6 bases). Sequencing was performed on CD4+ T cells from blood, taken after SARS-CoV-2 vaccination. This receptor was identified in a human donor who had recovered from COVID-19. The CDR3 here is CASSRDYQETQYF. The CDR3 coding sequence is TGTGCCAGCAGCCGGGACTACCAAGAGACCCAGTACTTC.